This TCR beta chain stems from a study of molecular identifiers for immune sequencing clone quantification. In its sample, this clonotype was seen a few times. Trimming stripped 5 bases from V and 0 bases from J, with 13 bases between. The CDR3 has 15 amino acids. CDR1 and CDR2 (germline): LNHDA, SQIVND (reference sequence). TCRdb reanalysed the PCR reads using MiXCR and keeps one entry per CDR3 protein. The sample has about 320,000 distinct CDR3 sequences, around 21% seen once; the top ten hold roughly 0.8%. The chain joins TRBV19 to TRBJ1-1, with D possibly being TRBD1 (5 bases). The TCR originated in a human donor in good health. Some libraries in this study had Jurkat cell RNA spiked in. The sequencing sample was made of naive CD8+ T cells from blood, with Jurkat cell RNA spiked in. This sample's subset: FACS-sorted CD8+CD4-CCR7+CD45RA+ naive T cells. The CDR3 coding sequence is TGTGCCAGTAGTGTAGGGACTTCCATGAACACTGAAGCTTTCTTT. As protein: CASSVGTSMNTEAFF. Complete variable domain (other parts from reference TRBV19 and TRBJ1-1): DGGITQSPKYLFRKEGQNVTLSCEQNLNHDAMYWYRQDPGQGLRLIYYSQIVNDFQKGDIAEGYSVSREKKESFPLTVTSAQKNPTAFYLCASSVGTSMNTEAFFGQGTRLTVV.